Presented here are 19 T cell receptor beta chains from one specimen sequenced in a study of blood T cell repertoires in COVID-19. Clones were read by immunoSEQ multiplex PCR, and TCRdb kept only the in-frame ones, dropping some. The sample holds about 180,000 clones, about 86% seen once. Sequences were obtained from peripheral blood. The origin of the receptors is a woman in her seventies with COVID-19, enrolled during active disease.

The genes are TRBV28 and TRBJ2-1, with 14 bases lining up with TRBD2. Looked up from germline, CDR1 is MDHEN and CDR2 is SYDVKM. This CDR3 has 19 residues. V lost 5 bases and J lost 2; bases outside the gene matches: 11. The chain's CDR3 is CASSLRPGTSGGTYNEQFF. Written as DNA, the CDR3 is TGTGCCAGCAGTCTACGGCCGGGGACTAGCGGGGGAACCTACAATGAGCAGTTCTTC.

The CDR3 loop is CASSRTVNRYEQYF. DNA of the CDR3: TGCGCCAGCAGCCGGACAGTTAACCGCTACGAGCAGTACTTC. The V and J genes are TRBV4-1 and TRBJ2-7; a weak D match, TRBD1 (6 bases). Looked up from germline, CDR1 is MGHRA and CDR2 is YSYEKL. Trimming left V 4 bases short and J 3 bases short, with 13 bases between. This CDR3 comprises 14 residues.

The chain recombines TRBV11-1 with TRBJ2-2, with 9 bases that match TRBD1. With 0 bases clipped from V and 3 bases from J, the junction kept 2 bases outside the gene matches. Looked up from germline, CDR1 is SGHAT and CDR2 is FQDESV (reference sequence). The CDR3 is 16 residues long. The CDR3 region has the DNA TGTGCCAGCAGCTTAGCGGGACAGGGCTACACCGGGGAGCTGTTTTTT. Its translation: CASSLAGQGYTGELFF.

The V gene is TRBV7-3, the J gene TRBJ2-5, with D perhaps matching TRBD2 (5 bases). Germline CDR1 reads SGHTA; CDR2 reads FQGTGA. The CDR3 has 13 residues. V lost 1 base to trimming and J lost 4 bases, with 7 bases between them. The DNA for the CDR3 is TGTGCCAGCAGCTTAAGTGCGGGAGAGACCCAGTACTTC. Its protein product is CASSLSAGETQYF.

The J gene is TRBJ2-7, the V gene TRBV12-5; 9 bases are shared with TRBD1. This CDR3 region has 16 residues. V gave up 1 base and J gave up 3 bases; unmatched junction bases: 7. Per germline, CDR1 LGHNT and CDR2 FRNRAP. Here the CDR3 reads CASGLGTGTGIYEQYF. Written as DNA, the CDR3 is TGTGCTAGTGGTTTGGGAACCGGGACAGGGATCTACGAGCAGTACTTC.

The chain couples TRBV12-3 or TRBV12-4 to TRBJ1-2; D is undetermined. CDR3 length: 12 residues. Trimming removed 6 bases from V and 4 bases from J, with 9 bases in between. The CDR3 reads CASSYRSYGYTF. DNA of the CDR3: TGTGCCAGCAGCTATAGAAGCTATGGCTACACCTTC.

The chain joins TRBV6-4 to TRBJ2-1, with 10 bases fitting TRBD2. With V trimmed by 2 bases and J by 7 bases, 11 bases remained unmatched. CDR3 length: 17 amino acids. The V gene's germline CDR1 is MRHNA and CDR2 SNTAGT. CDR3 in DNA: TGTGCCAGCAGTGACACCGAGACTAGCGGGCGTATAAATGAGCAGTTCTTC. This sequence encodes CASSDTETSGRINEQFF.

The chain uses TRBV12-3 or TRBV12-4 and TRBJ1-2; D is uncertain. The CDR3 is made up of 11 amino acids. Trimming took off 5 bases at V and 1 base at J, with 2 bases between the two ends. CDR3 in amino acids: CASSHNYGYTF. DNA for the CDR3: TGTGCCAGCAGTCATAACTATGGCTACACCTTC.

V is TRBV7-9 and J is TRBJ2-1; D remains ambiguous. The CDR3 length is 15 residues. CDR1 and CDR2 from the germline V gene are SEHNR and FQNEAQ (reference sequence). V shed 5 bases and J shed 2 bases, with 13 bases lying between them. CDR3 amino acids: CASSTTSLAYNEQFF. DNA of the CDR3: TGTGCCAGCAGCACGACTTCTCTCGCCTACAATGAGCAGTTCTTC.

V usage is TRBV19 and J usage is TRBJ1-2; 10 nucleotides agree with TRBD1. CDR1 and CDR2 from the germline V gene are LNHDA and SQIVND (reference sequence). The trim removed 6 bases at V and 9 bases at J, leaving 10 bases unmatched. The CDR3 runs 14 residues. CDR3 nucleotides: TGTGCCAGTAGCAGCGGGACAGGGGCCCCACGCTACACCTTC. It yields the protein CASSSGTGAPRYTF. Full variable domain (remainder filled in from reference TRBV19 and TRBJ1-2): DGGITQSPKYLFRKEGQNVTLSCEQNLNHDAMYWYRQDPGQGLRLIYYSQIVNDFQKGDIAEGYSVSREKKESFPLTVTSAQKNPTAFYLCASSSGTGAPRYTFGSGTRLTVV.

CDR3 nucleotide sequence: TGCAGCGTTAGTACTAGCGGGAATACGCAGTATTTT. Protein: CSVSTSGNTQYF. This rearrangement joins TRBV29-1 to TRBJ2-3, with 10 bases identical to TRBD2. The CDR3 totals 12 residues. The junction had 3 bases not matched to a gene; V was cut back by 5 bases and J by 7 bases. Looked up from germline, CDR1 is SQVTM and CDR2 is ANQGSEA.

The rearrangement links TRBV30 to TRBJ1-1, with D perhaps TRBD1 (5 bases). There are 13 residues in the CDR3. Trimming removed 0 bases from V and 3 bases from J, with 8 bases in between. The V gene's germline CDR1 is GTSNPN and CDR2 SVGIG (reference sequence). CDR3 protein: CAWSVQADTEAFF. As DNA, the CDR3 is TGTGCCTGGAGTGTACAGGCGGACACTGAAGCTTTCTTT.

The genes are TRBV7-2 and TRBJ2-3, with TRBD1 matching 7 bases. This CDR3 has 15 residues. Germline CDR1 is SGHTA and CDR2 is FQGNSA. The ends lost 1 base at V and 5 bases at J; junction bases unmatched: 6. In nucleotides, the CDR3 is TGTGCCAGCAGCTTAGTGGGCAGGGGGATAGATACGCAGTATTTT. Translating it yields CASSLVGRGIDTQYF. Looking up the rest from reference TRBV7-2 and TRBJ2-3 gives the full variable domain: GAGVSQSPSNKVTEKGKDVELRCDPISGHTALYWYRQSLGQGLEFLIYFQGNSAPDKSGLPSDRFSAERTGGSVSTLTIQRTQQEDSAVYLCASSLVGRGIDTQYFGPGTRLTVL.

V usage is TRBV7-9 and J usage is TRBJ1-2; no definite D call. V lost 5 bases to trimming and J lost 4 bases, with 14 bases between them. CDR3 length: 14 residues. Germline values: CDR1 SEHNR, CDR2 FQNEAQ (reference sequence). The DNA of the CDR3 is TGTGCCAGCAGCCCAGGCCGGCTACCCTATGGCTACACCTTC. Its translation is CASSPGRLPYGYTF. Filled out from reference TRBV7-9 and TRBJ1-2, the complete variable domain reads DTGVSQNPRHKITKRGQNVTFRCDPISEHNRLYWYRQTLGQGPEFLTYFQNEAQLEKSRLLSDRFSAERPKGSFSTLEIQRTEQGDSAMYLCASSPGRLPYGYTFGSGTRLTVV.

The rearrangement joins TRBV19 to TRBJ2-7; 13 bases fit TRBD2. The CDR3 consists of 15 residues. Germline values: CDR1 LNHDA, CDR2 SQIVND (reference sequence). The V gene end was trimmed by 8 bases and the J gene end by 5 bases; junction bases not matched to a gene: 9. The DNA of the CDR3 is TGTGCCAGTCCGACCCAGACTAGCGGGAGGAACGAGCAGTACTTC. Its protein product is CASPTQTSGRNEQYF.

The J gene is TRBJ2-1, the V gene TRBV29-1, with TRBD2 matching 11 bases. J was trimmed by 8 bases and V by 3 bases; bases with no gene match: 3. CDR1 and CDR2 (germline): SQVTM, ANQGSEA. The CDR3 has 13 amino acids. The CDR3 DNA is TGCAGCGTTGATAGCGGGAGGGCCCATGAGCAGTTCTTC. Translation gives CSVDSGRAHEQFF.

The chain employs TRBV3-1 (or the pseudogene TRBV3-2) and TRBJ1-4; 8 nucleotides agree with TRBD1. The CDR3 has 14 residues. The germline gives CDR1 LGHDT, CDR2 YNNKEL (reference sequence). J was trimmed by 8 bases and V by 1 base; bases with no gene match: 3. The DNA of the CDR3 is TGTGCCAGCAGCCAAGGGACAGGGTCGGAAAAACTGTTTTTT. It yields the protein CASSQGTGSEKLFF.

The chain uses TRBV6-5 and TRBJ2-7, with 9 positions matching TRBD1. This CDR3 is 15 amino acids long. Germline V gene lookup returns CDR1 MNHEY and CDR2 SVGAGI. The V segment lost 8 bases and the J segment 3 bases; nucleotides outside the gene matches: 11. The CDR3: CASQRAGTGSYEQYF. CDR3 nucleotides: TGTGCCAGCCAAAGGGCCGGGACAGGGAGCTACGAGCAGTACTTC.

Regarding this clone: The sample carries other DNA sequences with the same CDR3. The chain recombines TRBV18 with TRBJ2-7; D is perhaps TRBD2 (5 bases). V was shortened by 1 base and J by 2 bases, with 9 bases between the two germline ends. From germline, CDR1 is KGHSH and CDR2 LQKENI. The CDR3 runs to 14 residues. The DNA of the CDR3 is TGTGCCAGCTCACCACTGGACGGGACCTACGAGCAGTACTTC. It encodes CASSPLDGTYEQYF.